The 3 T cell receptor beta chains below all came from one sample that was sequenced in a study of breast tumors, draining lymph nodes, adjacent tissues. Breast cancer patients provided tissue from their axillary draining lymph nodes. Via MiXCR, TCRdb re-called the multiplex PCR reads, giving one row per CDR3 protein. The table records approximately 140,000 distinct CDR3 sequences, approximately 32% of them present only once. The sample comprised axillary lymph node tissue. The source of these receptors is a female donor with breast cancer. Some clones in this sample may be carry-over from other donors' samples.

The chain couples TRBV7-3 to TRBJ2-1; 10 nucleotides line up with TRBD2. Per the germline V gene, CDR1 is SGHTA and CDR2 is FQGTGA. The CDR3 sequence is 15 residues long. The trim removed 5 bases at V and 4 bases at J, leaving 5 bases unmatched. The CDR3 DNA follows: TGTGCCAGCAGCCAACTAGCGGGGATTTACAATGAGCAGTTCTTC. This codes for CASSQLAGIYNEQFF. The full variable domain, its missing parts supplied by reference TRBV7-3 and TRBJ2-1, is GAGVSQTPSNKVTEKGKYVELRCDPISGHTALYWYRQSLGQGPEFLIYFQGTGAADDSGLPNDRFFAVRPEGSVSTLKIQRTERGDSAVYLCASSQLAGIYNEQFFGPGTRLTVL.

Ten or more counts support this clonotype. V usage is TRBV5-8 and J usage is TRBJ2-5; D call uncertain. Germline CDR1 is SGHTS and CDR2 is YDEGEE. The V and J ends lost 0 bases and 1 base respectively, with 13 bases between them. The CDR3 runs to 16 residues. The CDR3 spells CASSLGAGRSQETQYF. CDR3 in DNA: TGTGCCAGCAGCTTGGGGGCCGGCAGGTCCCAAGAGACCCAGTACTTC.

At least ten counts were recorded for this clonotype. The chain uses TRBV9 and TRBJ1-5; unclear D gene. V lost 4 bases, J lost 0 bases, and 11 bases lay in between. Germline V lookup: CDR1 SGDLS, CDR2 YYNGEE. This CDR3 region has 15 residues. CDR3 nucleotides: TGTGCCAGCAGCCCGTATCAGAATAGCAATCAGCCCCAGCATTTT. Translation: CASSPYQNSNQPQHF.